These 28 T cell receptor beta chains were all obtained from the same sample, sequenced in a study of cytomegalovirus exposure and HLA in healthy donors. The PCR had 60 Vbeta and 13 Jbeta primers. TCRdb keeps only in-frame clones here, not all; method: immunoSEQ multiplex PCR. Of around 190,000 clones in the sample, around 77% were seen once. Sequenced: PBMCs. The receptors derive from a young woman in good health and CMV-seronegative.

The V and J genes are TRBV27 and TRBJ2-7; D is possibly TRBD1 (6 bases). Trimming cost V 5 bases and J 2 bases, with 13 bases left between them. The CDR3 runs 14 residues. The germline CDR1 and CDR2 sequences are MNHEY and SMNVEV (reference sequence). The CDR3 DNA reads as TGTGCCAGCAGTCCCCAGGGGACCGCCTACGAGCAGTACTTC. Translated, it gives CASSPQGTAYEQYF.

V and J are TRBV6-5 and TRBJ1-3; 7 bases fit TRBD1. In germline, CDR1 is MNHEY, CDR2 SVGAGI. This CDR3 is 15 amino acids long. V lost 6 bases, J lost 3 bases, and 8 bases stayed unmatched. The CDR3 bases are TGTGCCAGCAGAAAGACAGGGAACCATGGAAACACCATATATTTT. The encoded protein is CASRKTGNHGNTIYF.

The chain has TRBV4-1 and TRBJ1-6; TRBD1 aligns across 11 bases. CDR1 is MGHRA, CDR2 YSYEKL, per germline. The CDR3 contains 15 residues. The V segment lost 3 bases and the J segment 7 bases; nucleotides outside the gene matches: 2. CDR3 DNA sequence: TGCGCCAGCAGCCAGGGGGACAGGGGGAATTCACCCCTCCACTTT. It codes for CASSQGDRGNSPLHF.

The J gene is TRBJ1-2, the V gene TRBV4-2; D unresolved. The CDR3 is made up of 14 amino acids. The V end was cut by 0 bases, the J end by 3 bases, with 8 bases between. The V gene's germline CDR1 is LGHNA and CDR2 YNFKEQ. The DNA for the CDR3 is TGTGCCAGCAGCCAAGATCCGGGGTACTATGGCTACACCTTC. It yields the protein CASSQDPGYYGYTF.

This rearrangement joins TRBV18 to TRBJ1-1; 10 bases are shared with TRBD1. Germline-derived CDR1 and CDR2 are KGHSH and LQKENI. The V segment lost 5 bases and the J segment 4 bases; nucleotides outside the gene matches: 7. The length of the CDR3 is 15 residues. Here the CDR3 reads CASSWGQGWSTEAFF. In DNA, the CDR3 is TGTGCCAGCTCATGGGGACAGGGGTGGTCCACTGAAGCTTTCTTT.

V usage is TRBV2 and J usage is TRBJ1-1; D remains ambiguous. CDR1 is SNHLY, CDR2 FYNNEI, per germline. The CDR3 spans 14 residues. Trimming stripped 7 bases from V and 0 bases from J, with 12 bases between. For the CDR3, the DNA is TGTGCCAGCACCTCGGCGGTGTTGAACACTGAAGCTTTCTTT. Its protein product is CASTSAVLNTEAFF. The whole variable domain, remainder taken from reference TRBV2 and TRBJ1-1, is EPEVTQTPSHQVTQMGQEVILRCVPISNHLYFYWYRQILGQKVEFLVSFYNNEISEKSEIFDDQFSVERPDGSNFTLKIRSTKLEDSAMYFCASTSAVLNTEAFFGQGTRLTVV.

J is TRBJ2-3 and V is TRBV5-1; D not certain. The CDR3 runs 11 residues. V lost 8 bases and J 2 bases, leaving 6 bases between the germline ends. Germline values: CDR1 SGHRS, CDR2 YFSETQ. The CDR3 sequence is CASFITDTQYF. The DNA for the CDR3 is TGCGCCAGTTTCATCACAGATACGCAGTATTTT.

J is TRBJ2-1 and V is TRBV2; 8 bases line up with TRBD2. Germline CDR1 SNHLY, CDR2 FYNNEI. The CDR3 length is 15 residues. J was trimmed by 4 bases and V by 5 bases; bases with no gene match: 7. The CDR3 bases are TGTGCCAGCAGTATTGTAGCGGGGCGTTACAATGAGCAGTTCTTC. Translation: CASSIVAGRYNEQFF. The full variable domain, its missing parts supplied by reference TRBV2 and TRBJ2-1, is EPEVTQTPSHQVTQMGQEVILRCVPISNHLYFYWYRQILGQKVEFLVSFYNNEISEKSEIFDDQFSVERPDGSNFTLKIRSTKLEDSAMYFCASSIVAGRYNEQFFGPGTRLTVL.

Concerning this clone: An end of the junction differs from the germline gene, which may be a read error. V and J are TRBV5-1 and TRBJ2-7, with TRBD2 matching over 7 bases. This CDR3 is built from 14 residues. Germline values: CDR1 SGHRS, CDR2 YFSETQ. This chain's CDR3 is CASSFSRTAGERYF. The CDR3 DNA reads TGCGCCAGCAGCTTCTCCCGGACGGCGGGGGAGCGGTACTTC. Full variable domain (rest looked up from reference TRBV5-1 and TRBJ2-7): KAGVTQTPRYLIKTRGQQVTLSCSPISGHRSVSWYQQTPGQGLQFLFEYFSETQRNKGNFPGRFSGRQFSNSRSEMNVSTLELGDSALYLCASSFSRTAGERYFGPGTRLTVT.

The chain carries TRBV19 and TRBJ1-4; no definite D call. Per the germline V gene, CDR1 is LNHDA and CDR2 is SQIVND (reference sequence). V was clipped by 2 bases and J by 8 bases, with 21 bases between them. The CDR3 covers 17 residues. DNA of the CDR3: TGTGCCAGTAGTATAATCCGGGTCGACGGCTATCCCGAAAAACTGTTTTTT. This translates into CASSIIRVDGYPEKLFF.

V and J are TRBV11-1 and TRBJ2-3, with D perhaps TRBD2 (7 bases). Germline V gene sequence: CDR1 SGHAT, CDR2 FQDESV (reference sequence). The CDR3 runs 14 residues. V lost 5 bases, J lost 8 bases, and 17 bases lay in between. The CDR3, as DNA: TGTGCCAGCAGCCCCACGGGGGGCCGGGGTACGCAGTATTTT. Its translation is CASSPTGGRGTQYF.

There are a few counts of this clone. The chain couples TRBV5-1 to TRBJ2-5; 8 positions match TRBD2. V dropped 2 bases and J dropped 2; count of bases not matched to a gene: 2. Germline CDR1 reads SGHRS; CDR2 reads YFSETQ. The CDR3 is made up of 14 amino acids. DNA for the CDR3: TGCGCCAGCAGCTTCACTAGCGGACAAGAGACCCAGTACTTC. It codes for CASSFTSGQETQYF.

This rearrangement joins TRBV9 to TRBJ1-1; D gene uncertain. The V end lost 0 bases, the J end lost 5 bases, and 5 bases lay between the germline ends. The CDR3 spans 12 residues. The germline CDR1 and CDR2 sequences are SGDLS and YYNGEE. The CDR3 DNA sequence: TGTGCCAGCAGCGTAGGCGGGACTGAAGCTTTCTTT. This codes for CASSVGGTEAFF. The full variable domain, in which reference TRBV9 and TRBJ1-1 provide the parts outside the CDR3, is DSGVTQTPKHLITATGQRVTLRCSPRSGDLSVYWYQQSLDQGLQFLIQYYNGEERAKGNILERFSAQQFPDLHSELNLSSLELGDSALYFCASSVGGTEAFFGQGTRLTVV.

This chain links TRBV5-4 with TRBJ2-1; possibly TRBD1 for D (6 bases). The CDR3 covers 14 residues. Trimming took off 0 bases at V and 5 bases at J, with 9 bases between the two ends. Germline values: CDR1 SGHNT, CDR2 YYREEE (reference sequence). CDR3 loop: CASSLGSGDNEQFF. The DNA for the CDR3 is TGTGCCAGCAGCTTGGGTTCAGGGGACAATGAGCAGTTCTTC.

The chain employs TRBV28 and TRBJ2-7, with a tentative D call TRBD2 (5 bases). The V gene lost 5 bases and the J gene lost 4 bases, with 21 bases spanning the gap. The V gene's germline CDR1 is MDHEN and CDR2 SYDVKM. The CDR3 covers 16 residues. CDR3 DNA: TGTGCCAGCAGTCTTCCCCGGACTCTTAATTTATACGAGCAGTACTTC. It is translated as CASSLPRTLNLYEQYF. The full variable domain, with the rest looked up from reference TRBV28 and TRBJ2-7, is DVKVTQSSRYLVKRTGEKVFLECVQDMDHENMFWYRQDPGLGLRLIYFSYDVKMKEKGDIPEGYSVSREKKERFSLILESASTNQTSMYLCASSLPRTLNLYEQYFGPGTRLTVT.

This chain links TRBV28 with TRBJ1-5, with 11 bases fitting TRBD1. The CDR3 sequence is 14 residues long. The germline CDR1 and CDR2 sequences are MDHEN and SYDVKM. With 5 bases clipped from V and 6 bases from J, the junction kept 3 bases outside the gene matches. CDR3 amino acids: CASSGTGGGQPQHF. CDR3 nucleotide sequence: TGTGCCAGCAGTGGGACAGGGGGAGGTCAGCCCCAGCATTTT. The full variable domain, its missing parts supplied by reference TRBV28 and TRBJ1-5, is DVKVTQSSRYLVKRTGEKVFLECVQDMDHENMFWYRQDPGLGLRLIYFSYDVKMKEKGDIPEGYSVSREKKERFSLILESASTNQTSMYLCASSGTGGGQPQHFGDGTRLSIL.

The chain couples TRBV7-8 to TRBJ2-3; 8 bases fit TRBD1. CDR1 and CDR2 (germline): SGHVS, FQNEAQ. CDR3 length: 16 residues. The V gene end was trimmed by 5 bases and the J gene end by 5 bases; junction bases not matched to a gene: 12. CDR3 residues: CASSRGQGGPIDTQYF. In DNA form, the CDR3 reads TGTGCCAGCAGCAGAGGACAGGGTGGACCGATAGATACGCAGTATTTT.

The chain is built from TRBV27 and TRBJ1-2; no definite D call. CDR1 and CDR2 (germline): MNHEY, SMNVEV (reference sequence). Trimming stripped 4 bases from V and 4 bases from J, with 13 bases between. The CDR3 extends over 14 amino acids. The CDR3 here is CASSSTTPPYGYTF. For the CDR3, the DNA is TGTGCCAGCAGTTCTACGACACCTCCCTATGGCTACACCTTC.

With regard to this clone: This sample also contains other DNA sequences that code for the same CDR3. The CDR3 sequence: CASSPDRVDQPQHF. The CDR3 bases are TGTGCCAGCTCACCGGACAGGGTGGACCAGCCCCAGCATTTT. This chain uses TRBV18 with TRBJ1-5, with 8 bases matching TRBD1. The CDR3 runs 14 residues. The J segment lost 7 bases and the V segment lost 3 bases, leaving 5 bases of the junction unmatched. In germline, CDR1 is KGHSH, CDR2 LQKENI.

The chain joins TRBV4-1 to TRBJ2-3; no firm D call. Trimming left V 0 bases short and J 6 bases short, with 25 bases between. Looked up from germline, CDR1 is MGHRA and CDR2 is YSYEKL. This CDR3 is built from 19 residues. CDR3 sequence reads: CASSQDESVKYSSRDTQYF. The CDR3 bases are TGCGCCAGCAGCCAAGATGAGTCGGTTAAGTATTCGTCTCGGGATACGCAGTATTTT.

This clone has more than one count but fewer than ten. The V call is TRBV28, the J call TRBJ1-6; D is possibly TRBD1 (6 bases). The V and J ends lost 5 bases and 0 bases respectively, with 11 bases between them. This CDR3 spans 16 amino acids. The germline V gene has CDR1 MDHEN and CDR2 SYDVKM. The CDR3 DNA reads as TGTGCCAGCAGTCCAGGGGCCATCTCCTATAATTCACCCCTCCACTTT. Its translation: CASSPGAISYNSPLHF.

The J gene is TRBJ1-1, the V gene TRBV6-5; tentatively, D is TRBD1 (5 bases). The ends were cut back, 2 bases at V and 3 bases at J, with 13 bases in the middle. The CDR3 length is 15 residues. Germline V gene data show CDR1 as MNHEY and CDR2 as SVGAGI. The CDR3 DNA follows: TGTGCCAGCAGTTACCTCAGGGAGGTGGACACTGAAGCTTTCTTT. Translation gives CASSYLREVDTEAFF.

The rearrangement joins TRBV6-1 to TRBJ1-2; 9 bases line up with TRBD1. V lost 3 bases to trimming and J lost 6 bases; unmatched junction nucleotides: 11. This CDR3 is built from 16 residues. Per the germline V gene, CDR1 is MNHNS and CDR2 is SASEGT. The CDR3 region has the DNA TGTGCCAGCAGTGAGAAAAAAGGGACAGGGCATAATGGCTACACCTTC. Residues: CASSEKKGTGHNGYTF.

The CDR3 sequence is CSAPSSQHF. Here the CDR3 DNA reads TGCAGTGCTCCGTCGTCCCAGCATTTT. V is TRBV20-1 and J is TRBJ1-5, with no clear D. The ends were cut back, 5 bases at V and 11 bases at J, with 7 bases in the middle. The CDR3 length is 9 residues. Germline V lookup: CDR1 DFQATT, CDR2 SNEGSKA (reference sequence).

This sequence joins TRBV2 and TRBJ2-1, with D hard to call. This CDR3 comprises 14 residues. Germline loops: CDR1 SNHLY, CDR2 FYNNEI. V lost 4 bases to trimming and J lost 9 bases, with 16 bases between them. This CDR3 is CASSVQSGPTEQFF. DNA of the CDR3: TGTGCCAGCAGTGTACAGAGTGGCCCTACTGAGCAGTTCTTC.

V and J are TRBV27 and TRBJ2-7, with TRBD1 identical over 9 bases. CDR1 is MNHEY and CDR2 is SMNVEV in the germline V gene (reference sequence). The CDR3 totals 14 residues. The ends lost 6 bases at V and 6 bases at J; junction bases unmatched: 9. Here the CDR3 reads CASRPGQGFVEQYF. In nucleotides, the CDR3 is TGTGCCAGCAGGCCGGGACAGGGCTTTGTCGAGCAGTACTTC.

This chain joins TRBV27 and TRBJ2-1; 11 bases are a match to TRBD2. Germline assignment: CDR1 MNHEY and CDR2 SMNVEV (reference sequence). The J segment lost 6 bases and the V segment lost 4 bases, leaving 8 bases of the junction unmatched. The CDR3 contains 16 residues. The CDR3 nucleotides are TGTGCCAGCAGTTCCCCAACTAGCGGGAGAGGCAATGAGCAGTTCTTC. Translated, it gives CASSSPTSGRGNEQFF.

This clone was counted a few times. As DNA, the CDR3 is TGTGCCAGTAGTATAGATCTGTCGAGGAACACCGGGGAGCTGTTTTTT. Amino acids: CASSIDLSRNTGELFF. This chain links TRBV19 with TRBJ2-2; D gene ambiguous. The germline CDR1 and CDR2 sequences are LNHDA and SQIVND (reference sequence). The V end lost 0 bases, the J end lost 1 base, and 9 bases lay between the germline ends. The CDR3 has 16 residues.